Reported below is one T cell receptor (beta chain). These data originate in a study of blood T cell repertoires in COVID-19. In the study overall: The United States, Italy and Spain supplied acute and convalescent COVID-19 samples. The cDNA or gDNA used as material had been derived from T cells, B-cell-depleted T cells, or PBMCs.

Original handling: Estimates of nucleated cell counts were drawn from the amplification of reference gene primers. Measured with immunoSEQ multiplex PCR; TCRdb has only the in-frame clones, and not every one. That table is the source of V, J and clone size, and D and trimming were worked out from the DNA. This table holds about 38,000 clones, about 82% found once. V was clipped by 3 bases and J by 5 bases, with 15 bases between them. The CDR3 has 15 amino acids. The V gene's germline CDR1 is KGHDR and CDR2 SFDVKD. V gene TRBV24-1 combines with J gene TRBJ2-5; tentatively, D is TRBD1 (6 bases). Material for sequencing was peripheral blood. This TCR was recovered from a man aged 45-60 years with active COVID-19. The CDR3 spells CATSDPSQGRETQYF. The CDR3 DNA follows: TGTGCCACCAGTGATCCCTCACAGGGCCGGGAGACCCAGTACTTC.